This record concerns one TCR beta chain sequence. Antigen: not known. This sample was taken from a study of cytomegalovirus exposure and HLA in healthy donors. Study findings and constraints: HLA allele associations emerged for around 16,000 TCR beta sequences in a later analysis, at 0.05 false discovery rate. For TCR beta chains, V- and J-gene trimming was later linked to a missense DCLRE1C variant.

V lost 6 bases and J 3 bases, leaving 9 bases between the germline ends. Germline CDR1 is MDHEN and CDR2 is SYDVKM. CDR3 length: 13 residues. Primers included in the PCR were 60 Vbeta and 13 Jbeta primers. Repertoires were generated with immunoSEQ multiplex PCR, while TCRdb's copy carries only in-frame clones and drops some. The table lists about 210,000 clones. The donors were healthy bone marrow donors. Nominal health characterized the donors when sampled, though unrecorded immune exposures were likely. Material for sequencing was PBMCs. The gene calls are TRBV28 and TRBJ1-5; a possible D gene is TRBD1 (6 bases). The TCR comes from a woman aged 25-40 years in good health and CMV-seropositive. The CDR3 DNA sequence: TGTGCCAGCAGCACAGGGTTCAATCAGCCCCAGCATTTT. This codes for CASSTGFNQPQHF. Looking up the rest from reference TRBV28 and TRBJ1-5 gives the full variable domain: DVKVTQSSRYLVKRTGEKVFLECVQDMDHENMFWYRQDPGLGLRLIYFSYDVKMKEKGDIPEGYSVSREKKERFSLILESASTNQTSMYLCASSTGFNQPQHFGDGTRLSIL.